The rows below give T cell receptor beta chains drawn from one sample of a study of tumor-infiltrating lymphocytes in oesophageal squamous cell carcinoma. From the PCR reads, TCRdb called clonotypes with MiXCR, one entry per CDR3 protein. The table lists 10,000 to 15,000 distinct CDR3 sequences, around 52% of them singletons. The sample comprised esophageal tumor tissue. The source is a female donor with esophageal squamous cell carcinoma. Both conserved end residues are part of each CDR3. Fields, in order: clone size, J gene, D gene, V gene, CDR3 DNA, CDR3 protein. D genes are given only for firm matches. The listing skips clone size in some rows; elsewhere it reads once, few, many or a size class.

clone size: many
J gene: TRBJ2-1
D gene: -
V gene: TRBV7-6
CDR3 DNA: TGTGCCAGCAGCCCTATTTATGCCGGGGGTCGTAATGAGCAGTTCTTC
CDR3 protein: CASSPIYAGGRNEQFF

clone size: many
J gene: TRBJ2-5
D gene: -
V gene: TRBV10-2
CDR3 DNA: TGCGCCAGCAGTGAGATTGGGGGAGTGGAGACCCAGTACTTC
CDR3 protein: CASSEIGGVETQYF

clone size: -
J gene: TRBJ1-5
D gene: -
V gene: TRBV4-1
CDR3 DNA: TGCGCCAGCAGCCAAGTGCCAGGGTCAAATCAGCCCCAGCATTTT
CDR3 protein: CASSQVPGSNQPQHF

clone size: -
J gene: TRBJ2-1
D gene: TRBD2
V gene: TRBV12-3/TRBV12-4
CDR3 DNA: TGTGCCAGCAGTTTACAAGGACTAGCCGACAATGAGCAGTTCTTC
CDR3 protein: CASSLQGLADNEQFF

clone size: -
J gene: TRBJ2-2
D gene: TRBD2
V gene: TRBV5-6
CDR3 DNA: TGTGCCAGCAGCCCGGCGGGGGGAGCAGGTTTGGGGGAGCTGTTTTTT
CDR3 protein: CASSPAGGAGLGELFF

clone size: -
J gene: TRBJ2-3
D gene: -
V gene: TRBV5-6
CDR3 DNA: TGTGCCAGCAGCTTACCGGGACGTTTTAGCACAGATACGCAGTATTTT
CDR3 protein: CASSLPGRFSTDTQYF

clone size: many
J gene: TRBJ2-3
D gene: TRBD2
V gene: TRBV6-4
CDR3 DNA: TGTGCCAGCAGTGCAACTAGCGGAGACACAGATACGCAGTATTTT
CDR3 protein: CASSATSGDTDTQYF

clone size: -
J gene: TRBJ2-7
D gene: -
V gene: TRBV7-3
CDR3 DNA: TGTGCCAGCAGCTTAGGCAGTAGCGGTCTGGCCAATGAGCAGTACTTC
CDR3 protein: CASSLGSSGLANEQYF

clone size: -
J gene: TRBJ2-1
D gene: TRBD2
V gene: TRBV20-1
CDR3 DNA: TGCAGCCTCGCGGGAGGGCCCCAATCCTCCTACAATGAGCAGTTCTTC
CDR3 protein: CSLAGGPQSSYNEQFF

clone size: -
J gene: TRBJ2-2
D gene: TRBD1
V gene: TRBV6-2/TRBV6-3
CDR3 DNA: TGTGCCAGCAATTATGTTACAGGGGGCGCGGAGACCGGGGAGCTGTTTTTT
CDR3 protein: CASNYVTGGAETGELFF

clone size: many
J gene: TRBJ1-2
D gene: -
V gene: TRBV6-1
CDR3 DNA: TGTGCCAGCAAGTCTGGCAGGGCTGCCTATGGCTACACCTTC
CDR3 protein: CASKSGRAAYGYTF

clone size: -
J gene: TRBJ2-5
D gene: TRBD1
V gene: TRBV24-1
CDR3 DNA: TGTGCCACCAGCTCGGGACAGGGGGCCCGGCGGGAGACCCAGTACTTC
CDR3 protein: CATSSGQGARRETQYF

clone size: -
J gene: TRBJ2-7
D gene: TRBD1
V gene: TRBV12-3/TRBV12-4
CDR3 DNA: TGTGCCAGCAGTGGACAGGGCTACGAGCAGTACTTC
CDR3 protein: CASSGQGYEQYF

clone size: -
J gene: TRBJ2-1
D gene: TRBD2
V gene: TRBV6-1
CDR3 DNA: TGTGCCAGCAGTGGTACGGGACTAGCGCATACCTACAATGAGCAGTTCTTC
CDR3 protein: CASSGTGLAHTYNEQFF

clone size: many
J gene: TRBJ1-1
D gene: -
V gene: TRBV18
CDR3 DNA: TGTGCCAGCTCATGGCCACCGTGGAACACTGAAGCTTTCTTT
CDR3 protein: CASSWPPWNTEAFF

clone size: once
J gene: TRBJ1-5
D gene: -
V gene: TRBV12-3/TRBV12-4
CDR3 DNA: TGTGCCAGCAGTTTAGCGGGCCAGAGCAATCAGCCCCAGCATTTT
CDR3 protein: CASSLAGQSNQPQHF

clone size: -
J gene: TRBJ2-1
D gene: -
V gene: TRBV7-8
CDR3 DNA: TGTGCCAACATCGAGCGGACCTTCTACAATGAGCAGTTCTTC
CDR3 protein: CANIERTFYNEQFF

clone size: -
J gene: TRBJ2-1
D gene: TRBD2
V gene: TRBV7-9
CDR3 DNA: TGTGCCAGCAGCTTATTCCGGACTAGCGGGAGAAGAAGAAATGAGCAGTTCTTC
CDR3 protein: CASSLFRTSGRRRNEQFF

clone size: -
J gene: TRBJ2-5
D gene: -
V gene: TRBV5-1
CDR3 DNA: TGCGCCAGCAGCGGACAGGGAGGGGCAGAGACCCAGTACTTC
CDR3 protein: CASSGQGGAETQYF

clone size: -
J gene: TRBJ1-2
D gene: TRBD1
V gene: TRBV7-3
CDR3 DNA: TGTGCCAGCAGCCAGACAGGGGTCTATGGCTACACCTTC
CDR3 protein: CASSQTGVYGYTF